This passage covers 2 T cell receptor beta chains from one sample sequenced in a study of cytomegalovirus exposure and HLA in healthy donors (dated by TCRdb to 2016 to 2017). The receptor library was made with the immunoSEQ multiplex PCR assay. For the multiplex PCR, a mixture combining 60 forward primers for TCR Vbeta segments and 13 reverse primers for TCR Jbeta segments was used. This immuneACCESS table, as held by TCRdb, lists in-frame sequences with V and J called but not all clones. Of the missing ones, under half trace to an unresolved V gene in checked studies; the others have no known cause. This sample lists approximately 300,000 clones; 84% were detected once. 2% to 2.5% of the sample is taken by the ten largest. Sample: PBMCs. Every receptor here comes from a woman aged 40 to 50 in good health and CMV-seropositive.

The V gene is TRBV27, the J gene TRBJ1-5; TRBD1 aligns across 7 bases. The CDR3 runs to 15 residues. Per the germline V gene, CDR1 is MNHEY and CDR2 is SMNVEV (reference sequence). V gave up 9 bases and J gave up 6 bases; unmatched junction bases: 14. The CDR3 bases are TGTGCCAGTAGGGGGCGGGGCCCCTACTCTCAGCCCCAGCATTTT. Residues: CASRGRGPYSQPQHF.

The DNA of the CDR3 is TGTGCCAGCAGCCCACTAGCGGGAGGCCATGAGCAGTTCTTC. It encodes CASSPLAGGHEQFF. V and J are TRBV14 and TRBJ2-1; 12 bases are a match to TRBD2. CDR1 and CDR2 from the germline V gene are SGHDN and FVKESK. The CDR3 contains 14 residues. V was clipped by 4 bases and J by 8 bases; unmatched bases: 3. Together with reference TRBV14 and TRBJ2-1, the CDR3 gives the full variable domain: EAGVTQFPSHSVIEKGQTVTLRCDPISGHDNLYWYRRVMGKEIKFLLHFVKESKQDESGMPNNRFLAERTGGTYSTLKVQPAELEDSGVYFCASSPLAGGHEQFFGPGTRLTVL.